One and the same sample provided the 25 T cell receptor beta chains below, sequenced in a study of blood T cell repertoires in COVID-19. Profiling relied on immunoSEQ multiplex PCR, and the TCRdb table lists in-frame clones only, not all of them. Of a few hundred thousand clones in the sample, roughly 89% were seen once. The sample comprised peripheral blood. The receptors stem from a woman in her fifties or sixties with COVID-19, enrolled during active disease.

This chain links TRBV19 with TRBJ1-3; the match to TRBD1 covers 7 bases. The germline V gene encodes CDR1 LNHDA and CDR2 SQIVND (reference sequence). The CDR3 consists of 18 residues. The J segment lost 1 base and the V segment lost 5 bases, leaving 14 bases of the junction unmatched. DNA of the CDR3: TGTGCCAGTAGTCTCGACCGGGACAGCTTTATATCTGGAAACACCATATATTTT. Protein product: CASSLDRDSFISGNTIYF.

This clone turned up a few times. The rearrangement joins TRBV25-1 to TRBJ1-6; 7 nucleotides agree with TRBD1. V was pared by 7 bases and J by 9 bases, with 6 bases of the junction left unmatched. The CDR3 has 13 residues. Germline V lookup: CDR1 MGHDK, CDR2 SYGVNS. CDR3 sequence reads: CASTRDSGSPLHF. The CDR3 DNA follows: TGTGCCAGCACCCGGGACAGTGGTTCACCCCTCCACTTT.

In regard to this clone: A much more abundant neighbour one base away suggests this may be a read error. V and J are TRBV2 and TRBJ2-5, with 14 bases aligning to TRBD2. Germline CDR1 and CDR2: SNHLY and FYNNEI. The CDR3 consists of 15 residues. V shed 4 bases, J shed 2 bases, and the junction held 0 bases outside the gene matches. The CDR3 coding sequence is TGTGCCAGCAGTGGACTAGCGGGGGGGCAAGAGACCCAGTACTTC. It yields the protein CASSGLAGGQETQYF.

This clone was observed a few times. The CDR3 spells CATGIEDRELFF. CDR3 DNA: TGTGCCACCGGAATAGAGGACAGGGAGCTGTTTTTT. The chain employs TRBV15 and TRBJ2-2, with D tentatively TRBD1 (5 bases). There are 12 residues in the CDR3. Trimming removed 8 bases at V and 9 bases at J, with 13 bases between. Germline assignment: CDR1 LNHNV and CDR2 YYDKDF (reference sequence).

This chain connects TRBV5-1 to TRBJ2-5, with D perhaps TRBD1 (5 bases). Trimming pared 4 bases from V and 1 base from J, leaving 11 bases between. Germline CDR1 and CDR2: SGHRS and YFSETQ. This CDR3 comprises 14 residues. The CDR3 DNA reads as TGCGCCAGCAGCCCTGGACACGTCCAAGAGACCCAGTACTTC. As protein: CASSPGHVQETQYF.

CDR3 residues: CASSHPTGLNYGYTF. The DNA for the CDR3 is TGTGCCAGCAGCCACCCAACAGGGTTAAACTATGGCTACACCTTC. The chain couples TRBV6-2 or TRBV6-3 to TRBJ1-2; the D gene is possibly TRBD1 (6 bases). This CDR3 contains 15 residues. V was cut by 6 bases and J by 2 bases, with 16 bases left in between. Germline V gene lookup returns CDR1 MNHEY and CDR2 SVGEGT.

V and J are TRBV6-1 and TRBJ1-4; a weak D match, TRBD1 (6 bases). Trimming pared 1 base from V and 11 bases from J, leaving 14 bases between. This CDR3 is built from 14 residues. Germline CDR1 reads MNHNS; CDR2 reads SASEGT. CDR3 nucleotides: TGTGCCAGCAGTGAAGAGGGGGGGTTGGGGAAACTGTTTTTT. It translates to CASSEEGGLGKLFF.

The gene calls are TRBV7-9 and TRBJ2-7, with 8 bases that match TRBD1. J was trimmed by 1 base and V by 5 bases; bases with no gene match: 4. The CDR3 covers 14 residues. From germline, CDR1 is SEHNR and CDR2 FQNEAQ (reference sequence). In DNA form, the CDR3 reads TGTGCCAGCAGCCCAAGGACAGGGTCCTACGAGCAGTACTTC. It is translated as CASSPRTGSYEQYF.

This clone was counted once. The chain has TRBV7-8 and TRBJ1-2, with 7 bases matching TRBD1. Looked up from germline, CDR1 is SGHVS and CDR2 is FQNEAQ. CDR3 length: 17 residues. J lost 7 bases, V lost 5 bases, and 19 bases had no gene match. For the CDR3, the DNA is TGTGCCAGCAGCGGCAGAGCCGGGACAGCATCCCTGGTTGGCTACACCTTC. This gives the protein CASSGRAGTASLVGYTF.

This clone was recorded only once. The chain carries TRBV6-2 or TRBV6-3 and TRBJ1-1, with D unclear. The CDR3 has 13 amino acids. CDR1 and CDR2 from the germline V gene are MNHEY and SVGEGT. Trimming shortened V by 5 bases and J by 4 bases, and 11 bases separated the two germline ends. This CDR3 reads CASSKHDITEAFF. In nucleotides, the CDR3 is TGTGCCAGCAGTAAACACGACATCACTGAAGCTTTCTTT.

This chain joins TRBV2 and TRBJ1-1, with 7 bases lining up with TRBD1. Germline trimming cut 7 bases from V and 3 bases from J; bases unmatched to any gene: 5. CDR1 and CDR2 from the germline V gene are SNHLY and FYNNEI. The CDR3 spans 13 residues. CDR3 residues: CASTQQGDTEAFF. Here the CDR3 DNA reads TGTGCCAGCACCCAGCAGGGGGACACTGAAGCTTTCTTT.

CDR3 in amino acids: CASSYIPGTGSYGYTF. The DNA for the CDR3 is TGTGCCAGCAGTTACATTCCCGGGACAGGGTCCTATGGCTACACCTTC. The chain uses TRBV6-5 and TRBJ1-2, with 9 bases matching TRBD1. The germline CDR1 and CDR2 sequences are MNHEY and SVGAGI. V lost 2 bases and J lost 4; bases outside the gene matches: 8. This CDR3 is built from 16 residues.

The chain employs TRBV2 and TRBJ1-1; the match to TRBD1 covers 7 bases. V dropped 4 bases and J dropped 0; count of bases not matched to a gene: 8. From germline, CDR1 is SNHLY and CDR2 FYNNEI. CDR3 length: 16 amino acids. The CDR3 here is CASSVARGAMNTEAFF. The CDR3 nucleotides are TGTGCCAGCAGTGTGGCCAGGGGGGCCATGAACACTGAAGCTTTCTTT. The full variable domain, with the rest looked up from reference TRBV2 and TRBJ1-1, is EPEVTQTPSHQVTQMGQEVILRCVPISNHLYFYWYRQILGQKVEFLVSFYNNEISEKSEIFDDQFSVERPDGSNFTLKIRSTKLEDSAMYFCASSVARGAMNTEAFFGQGTRLTVV.

Written as DNA, the CDR3 is TGTGCCAGTGGAGTAGATAGCAATCAGCCCCAGCATTTT. This gives the protein CASGVDSNQPQHF. The chain combines TRBV19 with TRBJ1-5, with D unclear. CDR1 and CDR2 (germline): LNHDA, SQIVND (reference sequence). The length of the CDR3 is 13 residues. V was pared by 8 bases and J by 0 bases, with 8 bases between.

The chain couples TRBV6-5 to TRBJ2-5; 8 bases fit TRBD2. Trimming took 1 base from V and 5 from J; bases not matched to a gene: 6. The CDR3 sequence is 15 residues long. Germline CDR1 reads MNHEY; CDR2 reads SVGAGI. The CDR3 nucleotides read TGTGCCAGCAGTTACTACTGGACTAGCCGGGAGACCCAGTACTTC. It yields the protein CASSYYWTSRETQYF.

V gene TRBV6-5 combines with J gene TRBJ1-3; D is unresolved. CDR1 is MNHEY, CDR2 SVGAGI, per germline. The CDR3 is 14 residues long. Trimming shortened V by 4 bases and J by 4 bases, and 11 bases separated the two germline ends. Written as DNA, the CDR3 is TGTGCCAGCAGTTCACCCTTGGCAGGAAACACCATATATTTT. Translating gives CASSSPLAGNTIYF.

This chain uses TRBV7-2 with TRBJ2-4; D is perhaps TRBD2 (6 bases). The CDR3 sequence is 19 residues long. Germline V CDR1 and CDR2: SGHTA, FQGNSA. V was trimmed by 5 bases and J by 0 bases, leaving 23 bases between them. The DNA for the CDR3 is TGTGCCAGCAGCCCGGAGGGGATAGGATTGCCCAGAGCCAAAAACATTCAGTACTTC. Its protein is CASSPEGIGLPRAKNIQYF.

The rearrangement links TRBV7-9 to TRBJ1-6; D is unresolved. The CDR3 length is 13 residues. Per the germline V gene, CDR1 is SEHNR and CDR2 is FQNEAQ (reference sequence). V was trimmed by 2 bases and J by 7 bases, leaving 6 bases between them. Here the CDR3 reads CASSLNTNSPLHF. DNA for the CDR3: TGTGCCAGCAGCTTAAACACCAATTCACCCCTCCACTTT. Supplemented by reference TRBV7-9 and TRBJ1-6, the full variable domain reads DTGVSQNPRHKITKRGQNVTFRCDPISEHNRLYWYRQTLGQGPEFLTYFQNEAQLEKSRLLSDRFSAERPKGSFSTLEIQRTEQGDSAMYLCASSLNTNSPLHFGNGTRLTVT.

A word on this clone: Other nucleotide sequences from this sample produce the same CDR3. This sequence joins TRBV5-1 and TRBJ2-5; 11 bases line up with TRBD2. The germline V gene has CDR1 SGHRS and CDR2 YFSETQ. J was trimmed by 4 bases and V by 4 bases; bases with no gene match: 6. CDR3 length equals 15 residues. CDR3 region: CASSGTSGGPETQYF. The DNA of the CDR3 is TGCGCCAGCAGCGGAACTAGCGGGGGCCCAGAGACCCAGTACTTC. The full variable domain, rest sourced from reference TRBV5-1 and TRBJ2-5, is KAGVTQTPRYLIKTRGQQVTLSCSPISGHRSVSWYQQTPGQGLQFLFEYFSETQRNKGNFPGRFSGRQFSNSRSEMNVSTLELGDSALYLCASSGTSGGPETQYFGPGTRLLVL.

The J gene is TRBJ2-1, the V gene TRBV24-1; D remains unclear. V lost 2 bases and J lost 9, with 10 bases in between. This CDR3 region has 13 residues. Per germline, CDR1 KGHDR and CDR2 SFDVKD. CDR3 in amino acids: CATSDSTKREQFF. DNA of the CDR3: TGTGCCACCAGTGATTCCACAAAGCGTGAGCAGTTCTTC.

The chain recombines TRBV7-9 with TRBJ1-5; a possible D gene is TRBD1 (6 bases). Trimming stripped 6 bases from V and 2 bases from J, with 8 bases between. The CDR3 has 13 residues. Germline CDR1 and CDR2: SEHNR and FQNEAQ (reference sequence). The CDR3 DNA sequence: TGTGCCAGCAGGGGACAAGGCAATCAGCCCCAGCATTTT. It yields the protein CASRGQGNQPQHF.

V is TRBV7-2 and J is TRBJ2-1; a weak D match, TRBD2 (6 bases). Germline V gene lookup returns CDR1 SGHTA and CDR2 FQGNSA. Trimming took 5 bases from V and 7 from J, leaving 18 bases between them. CDR3 size: 15 residues. CDR3 sequence reads: CASSGPGGRWNEQFF. DNA of the CDR3: TGTGCCAGCAGCGGTCCCGGGGGACGGTGGAATGAGCAGTTCTTC.

V is TRBV10-3 and J is TRBJ1-4, with TRBD1 identical over 8 bases. From germline, CDR1 is ENHRY and CDR2 SYGVKD. The CDR3 extends over 13 amino acids. V lost 11 bases to trimming and J lost 6 bases; unmatched junction nucleotides: 8. This CDR3 reads CASQGGRYEKLFF. CDR3 DNA sequence: TGTGCCTCACAGGGGGGTCGGTATGAAAAACTGTTTTTT.

This chain uses TRBV18 with TRBJ1-1; D possibly corresponds to TRBD1 (6 bases). Germline V CDR1 and CDR2: KGHSH, LQKENI. V lost 3 bases, J lost 3 bases, and 11 bases lay in between. The CDR3 sequence is 14 residues long. The CDR3 loop reads CASSPTSGDTEAFF. CDR3 DNA: TGTGCCAGCTCACCGACTTCAGGGGACACTGAAGCTTTCTTT.

J is TRBJ1-6 and V is TRBV11-2; 7 bases agree with TRBD1. Germline V gene data show CDR1 as SGHAT and CDR2 as FQNNGV. The CDR3 spans 14 residues. The V segment lost 4 bases and the J segment 5 bases; nucleotides outside the gene matches: 2. CDR3 DNA: TGTGCCAGCAGCTCGGGGACAGATAATTCACCCCTCCACTTT. Translation gives CASSSGTDNSPLHF.